Listed below are T cell receptor beta chains from one sample, sequenced in a study of cytomegalovirus exposure and HLA in healthy donors. Clones were read by immunoSEQ multiplex PCR, and TCRdb kept only the in-frame ones, dropping some. Found here are approximately 150,000 clones, about 60% of them singletons; the top ten hold 7% to 8.5%. The specimen was PBMCs. The receptors were sampled from a woman in her sixties in good health and CMV-seropositive. Both conserved end residues are part of each CDR3. The order of the fields is V gene, CDR3 protein.

TRBV7-8 CASSLSSGGSYEQYF
TRBV5-6 CASSPTQGRHEQYF
TRBV28 CASSPGGALGETQYF
TRBV29-1 CSVETLLVATQYF
TRBV9 CASSVATGGNEQFF
TRBV13 CASSLVTGTSEYNEQFF
TRBV7-8 CASRWSSANTGELFF
TRBV7-3 CAGSLEVLSSYEQYF
TRBV10-3 CAISDSSYEQYF
TRBV28 CASSLGTGEDEKLFF
TRBV28 CASKDRERYEQYF
TRBV28 CASSLGLTERAPNYEQYF
TRBV15 CATSRGLARTYNEQFF
TRBV25-1 CASSGGQGDGYTF
TRBV2 CASGLAGETQYF
TRBV29-1 CSVDPTGYHYTF
TRBV5-1 CASSLADFDNEQFF
TRBV4-1 CASSQGQLNYEQYF
TRBV9 CASSVAFTRTSGNSGANVLTF
TRBV28 CASSDLAGGEDTQYF
TRBV5-1 CASSGGTENTGELFF
TRBV28 CASSPPGQGGETQYF
TRBV7-7 CASSQTGVGDTQYF
TRBV28 CASTPWGQRQETQYF
TRBV28 CASNPGGDGANVLTF
TRBV15 CATSTRQGDNTGELFF